Shown below are 18 T cell receptor beta chains from a single sample sequenced in a study of T cells in Graves' hyperthyroidism and ophthalmopathy. Using RNA transcripts as the source, TCR beta CDR3 regions were amplified. First-round RT-PCR with HTBI primers amplified the TCR CDR3 region. TCRdb re-called the multiplex PCR reads through MiXCR, storing one row per CDR3 protein. The table includes a few hundred thousand distinct CDR3 sequences, approximately 13% detected once. Material: blood. The receptor set was obtained from a woman between 18 and 30 years old with Graves' hyperthyroidism.

This clonotype was observed many times. The DNA for the CDR3 is TGCGCCAGCAGCCCGGAAACAGGGGGTAGTGGCTACACCTTC. It specifies CASSPETGGSGYTF. This chain links TRBV4-3 with TRBJ1-2, with 8 nucleotides matching TRBD1. The trim removed 4 bases at V and 7 bases at J, leaving 8 bases unmatched. The CDR3 spans 14 residues. Germline V gene data show CDR1 as LGHNA and CDR2 as YSLEER.

The sample holds many counts of this clonotype. This chain joins TRBV6-1 and TRBJ1-1, with 7 positions matching TRBD1. Germline CDR1 and CDR2: MNHNS and SASEGT. The ends lost 6 bases at V and 6 bases at J; junction bases unmatched: 13. The CDR3 loop spans 15 amino acids. CDR3 nucleotides: TGTGCCAGCAGCGGAAGAGGGCAGGGGGACTCTGAAGCTTTCTTT. Its translation: CASSGRGQGDSEAFF.

Many counts were recorded for this clonotype. The V gene is TRBV27, the J gene TRBJ2-7, with unresolved D. Germline values: CDR1 MNHEY, CDR2 SMNVEV (reference sequence). V dropped 0 bases and J dropped 5 bases, with 8 bases sitting between them. The CDR3 covers 13 residues. CDR3 protein: CASSLSSTHEQYF. CDR3 in DNA: TGTGCCAGCAGTTTATCGTCTACCCACGAGCAGTACTTC.

This clonotype was seen many times. This rearrangement joins TRBV18 to TRBJ2-4; the match to TRBD1 covers 7 bases. The germline V gene encodes CDR1 KGHSH and CDR2 LQKENI. Trimming cost V 5 bases and J 0 bases; bases outside gene matches: 7. This CDR3 contains 16 residues. CDR3 region: CASSKTGALAKNIQYF. The CDR3 DNA sequence: TGTGCCAGCTCAAAAACAGGGGCCCTAGCCAAAAACATTCAGTACTTC.

In this sample, this clonotype turned up many times. The chain employs TRBV28 and TRBJ2-1, with TRBD2 as a possible D gene (6 bases). CDR3 length equals 15 residues. Trimming pared 5 bases from V and 4 bases from J, leaving 15 bases between. CDR1 is MDHEN, CDR2 SYDVKM, per germline. CDR3 DNA: TGTGCCAGCAGTGCTCGTCGGGAGCATTACAATGAGCAGTTCTTC. Its translation is CASSARREHYNEQFF. Drawing the rest from reference TRBV28 and TRBJ2-1, the complete variable domain is DVKVTQSSRYLVKRTGEKVFLECVQDMDHENMFWYRQDPGLGLRLIYFSYDVKMKEKGDIPEGYSVSREKKERFSLILESASTNQTSMYLCASSARREHYNEQFFGPGTRLTVL.

This clonotype was found many times. This chain links TRBV5-8 with TRBJ1-1; 12 positions match TRBD1. The CDR3 sequence is 16 residues long. CDR1 is SGHTS and CDR2 is YDEGEE in the germline V gene. Trimming removed 4 bases from V and 0 bases from J; junction bases left unmatched: 4. The DNA of the CDR3 is TGTGCCAGCAGCCAGAGGGACAGGGGGCTGAACACTGAAGCTTTCTTT. Its protein product is CASSQRDRGLNTEAFF.

This clonotype was recorded many times. J is TRBJ2-3 and V is TRBV7-6; TRBD2 aligns across 7 bases. The CDR3 loop spans 17 amino acids. V gave up 2 bases and J gave up 4 bases; unmatched junction bases: 12. The germline gives CDR1 SGHVS, CDR2 FNYEAQ. CDR3: CASSLWYAGAPSDTQYF. The CDR3 nucleotides read TGTGCCAGCAGCTTATGGTACGCGGGAGCCCCCTCAGATACGCAGTATTTT.

This chain uses TRBV19 with TRBJ1-5, with D unresolved. The CDR3 spans 14 residues. V was cut by 4 bases and J by 10 bases, with 17 bases left in between. Germline loops: CDR1 LNHDA, CDR2 SQIVND (reference sequence). The chain's CDR3 is CASSTQSAGDPQHF. In DNA form, the CDR3 reads TGTGCCAGTAGTACCCAATCCGCCGGGGATCCCCAGCATTTT.

There are many counts of this clonotype. The chain recombines TRBV10-3 with TRBJ1-1; a weak D match, TRBD1 (6 bases). Germline V CDR1 and CDR2: ENHRY, SYGVKD. V was shortened by 7 bases and J by 6 bases, with 15 bases between the two germline ends. The CDR3 is made up of 13 amino acids. In DNA form, the CDR3 reads TGTGCCATCACTAGTGACAGGAGCGCTGAAGCTTTCTTT. Translation gives CAITSDRSAEAFF.

The chain links TRBV20-1 to TRBJ2-2, with 8 bases aligning to TRBD2. CDR3 size: 16 residues. V lost 0 bases and J lost 3; bases outside the gene matches: 6. Per the germline V gene, CDR1 is DFQATT and CDR2 is SNEGSKA (reference sequence). In DNA, the CDR3 is TGCAGTGCTAGAGATCGCGGGCGGGGGGACACCGGGGAGCTGTTTTTT. As protein: CSARDRGRGDTGELFF.

This clonotype was picked up a small number of times. V is TRBV10-3 and J is TRBJ2-5; 15 bases are shared with TRBD2. This CDR3 is built from 14 residues. The V gene end was trimmed by 8 bases and the J gene end by 5 bases; junction bases not matched to a gene: 3. CDR1 and CDR2 from the germline V gene are ENHRY and SYGVKD. CDR3 DNA: TGTGCCATCGGGGGGACTAGCGGGGGGGAGACCCAGTACTTC. Residues: CAIGGTSGGETQYF.

This clonotype was counted ten times or more. The CDR3 DNA sequence: TGTGCCAGCTCACCGACCCGGACTAGCGGGACCGAGACCCAGTACTTC. Translating gives CASSPTRTSGTETQYF. The V gene is TRBV18, the J gene TRBJ2-5; 12 nucleotides match TRBD2. Looked up from germline, CDR1 is KGHSH and CDR2 is LQKENI. The CDR3 spans 16 residues. The J segment lost 5 bases and the V segment lost 3 bases, leaving 7 bases of the junction unmatched. Using reference TRBV18 and TRBJ2-5 for the parts outside the CDR3, the full variable domain is NAGVMQNPRHLVRRRGQEARLRCSPMKGHSHVYWYRQLPEEGLKFMVYLQKENIIDESGMPKERFSAEFPKEGPSILRIQQVVRGDSAAYFCASSPTRTSGTETQYFGPGTRLLVL.

In its sample, this clonotype was seen many times. The rearrangement uses TRBV28 and TRBJ2-7; 11 bases match TRBD2. This CDR3 contains 14 residues. Germline CDR1 and CDR2: MDHEN and SYDVKM. The trim removed 6 bases at V and 5 bases at J, leaving 6 bases unmatched. This CDR3 reads CASRLAGGFDEQYF. CDR3 nucleotide sequence: TGTGCCAGCAGATTAGCGGGAGGGTTCGACGAGCAGTACTTC.

This clonotype showed up many times. This chain links TRBV3-1 with TRBJ1-3; maybe TRBD1 (5 bases). This CDR3 is 15 amino acids long. CDR1 and CDR2 (germline): LGHDT, YNNKEL (reference sequence). Trimming took 9 bases from V and 0 from J, leaving 15 bases between them. The CDR3 nucleotides read TGTGCCAGGAAGGGACCCCGGGGCTCTGGAAACACCATATATTTT. Translation: CARKGPRGSGNTIYF. The variable domain in full, completed from reference TRBV3-1 and TRBJ1-3, reads DTAVSQTPKYLVTQMGNDKSIKCEQNLGHDTMYWYKQDSKKFLKIMFSYNNKELIINETVPNRFSPKSPDKAHLNLHINSLELGDSAVYFCARKGPRGSGNTIYFGEGSWLTVV.

The chain has TRBV5-4 and TRBJ2-2; D possibly corresponds to TRBD2 (6 bases). This CDR3 spans 15 amino acids. Trimming removed 8 bases at V and 1 base at J, with 15 bases between. CDR1 is SGHNT, CDR2 YYREEE, per germline (reference sequence). CDR3 DNA sequence: TGTGCCAGTAACGTCGGGACTGTGAACACCGGGGAGCTGTTTTTT. Encoded protein: CASNVGTVNTGELFF. Supplemented by reference TRBV5-4 and TRBJ2-2, the full variable domain reads ETGVTQSPTHLIKTRGQQVTLRCSSQSGHNTVSWYQQALGQGPQFIFQYYREEENGRGNFPPRFSGLQFPNYSSELNVNALELDDSALYLCASNVGTVNTGELFFGEGSRLTVL.

The chain joins TRBV19 to TRBJ1-1, with 7 bases identical to TRBD1. V trimming: 6 bases; J trimming: 0 bases; junction bases outside the gene matches: 7. Per germline, CDR1 LNHDA and CDR2 SQIVND (reference sequence). The CDR3 is made up of 15 amino acids. CDR3: CASRYGTVMNTEAFF. As DNA, the CDR3 is TGTGCCAGTAGATACGGGACAGTCATGAACACTGAAGCTTTCTTT.

This clonotype was detected many times. The chain joins TRBV28 to TRBJ2-1; perhaps D is TRBD1 or TRBD2 (5 bases each). Between the trimmed V and J ends, which lost 7 bases and 5 bases, there was a span of 21 bases. The CDR3 consists of 16 residues. CDR1 is MDHEN, CDR2 SYDVKM, per germline. CDR3 DNA: TGTGCCAGCATCAATACCGGGGTGGGGGTCGACAATGAGCAGTTCTTC. Translated: CASINTGVGVDNEQFF.

This clonotype has at least ten counts. V is TRBV27 and J is TRBJ2-7; 13 bases align to TRBD2. With V trimmed by 0 bases and J by 0 bases, 11 bases remained unmatched. Germline loops: CDR1 MNHEY, CDR2 SMNVEV (reference sequence). The CDR3 extends over 20 amino acids. The CDR3 DNA sequence: TGTGCCAGCAGTTTATCTGGAAGGACTAGCGGGAGTCTCCTCTCCTACGAGCAGTACTTC. Its translation: CASSLSGRTSGSLLSYEQYF.